This TCR beta chain was sequenced for a study of T-cell memory formation after mild COVID-19 (dated by TCRdb to the early 2020s). Context from the whole study: TCR sequence clusters from the two donors were largely donor specific. In a couple of donors, T-cell clones that expanded and contracted after mild COVID-19 were followed by sequencing TCRalpha and TCRbeta repertoires longitudinally. The cohort was made up of two young adult volunteers, one female and one male, who were previously healthy.

PBMCs were isolated by Ficoll-Paque density gradient centrifugation. Inclusive of the bounding cysteine and phenylalanine, the CDR3 is 15 residues long. This entry keeps only the CDR3 DNA: 45 bases, framed from base 1. Looking up the germline V gene (reference sequence) yields CDR1 SEHNR and CDR2 FQNEAQ. V is pared back by 0 bases and J by 0 bases, with 7 bases lying between the germline termini. Overall results and qualifications from the work: Clones that contracted from day 15 to 85 showed balanced CD4/CD8 phenotypes, whereas a second wave of clones that expanded from day 15 to 37 leaned towards CD4+. Contracting CD4+ clones were located mainly in the CM and EM memory subsets, whereas CD8+ clones were found to be enriched in EMRA. SARS-CoV-2 specificity was not confirmed for the second-wave clones peaking on day 37. Only two mild cases were covered in the study, and larger cohorts including severe cases with pre-infection samples were considered necessary. The detection of some responding clones in pre-infection memory suggests that pre-existing cross-reactive memory T cells joined the SARS-CoV-2 response.

Data came from an Illumina NovaSeq 6000. TCRalpha and TCRbeta cDNA libraries were built by 5'RACE with constant-segment primers, adding sample barcodes and unique molecular identifiers. RNA was extracted from every sample with Trizol reagent. Amplification of the libraries took two PCR steps, and the second step added a second sample barcode plus Illumina TruSeq adapters. Sequencing of the libraries was done on an Illumina NovaSeq, producing 2 x 150 bp paired-end reads. In the original analysis: The reads were demultiplexed and collapsed into UMI-guided consensus sequences using migec v1.2.7. Using mixcr v2.1.11, UMI consensuses were aligned to TRA and TRB V and J templates and then assembled into clonotypes. A clonotype was counted as expanded or contracted only when both edgeR and NoisET called the clonotype significant, with the noise models trained on biological replicates. For edgeR calls, a false discovery rate-adjusted p below 0.01 and a log2 fold-change threshold of 1 were applied. PCA with hierarchical clustering of max-normalized trajectories of the 1000 most abundant clonotypes was used as exploratory dynamics analysis. Each responding clone was given a CD4 or CD8 phenotype based on the CD4+ and CD8+ repertoires, which had been sequenced separately. Clones were called with MiXCR by TCRdb after fastp trimmed the public reads at Q25, and only in-frame beta chains were retained. CDR3 protein duplicates are merged, each entry listing the most common genes and DNA. TCRdb's processing, not the authors', yielded these V and J calls. Counted in this sample were some 440,000 distinct CDR3 sequences; 20% to 25% of them appeared once. Under 15% of the sample is in the top ten clones.

There are a few counts of this clonotype. The target of this receptor is not known. No base qualities exist here, and no much larger clone lies one base off it. The rearranged segments are TRBV7-9 and TRBJ2-3; the D gene assignment is ambiguous. The sequenced sample was PBMCs or a T cell subset sorted from them (not recorded which). The source is an adult woman who had mild COVID-19 (a few samples of this study predate the infection). The sample titles of this study are shuffled in the database, so cell type and time point are left out; the donor was told from shared clones. The CDR3 reads CASSLAVPSTDTQYF. The nucleotide sequence is given as TGTGCCAGCAGCTTAGCGGTTCCTAGCACAGATACGCAGTATTTT.